The 19 T cell receptor beta chains presented below share a single source sample, sequenced in a study of cytotoxic CD8 clonotypes in ibrutinib-treated CLL. Only in-frame clones appear in the TCRdb table, and some are missing; sequencing was by immunoSEQ multiplex PCR. This sample has about 270,000 clones, with 65% to 85% found just once. This sample comprised PBMCs, obtained at disease progression, from a patient treated with ibrutinib. The receptors shown here come from a human donor with chronic lymphocytic leukemia.

The J gene is TRBJ2-7, the V gene TRBV29-1; 10 nucleotides match TRBD1. Germline CDR1 is SQVTM and CDR2 is ANQGSEA. The CDR3 consists of 12 residues. The junction had 2 bases not matched to a gene; V was cut back by 6 bases and J by 3 bases. CDR3 nucleotide sequence: TGCAGCGTCCGGGACAGGGGCTACGAGCAGTACTTC. Its protein is CSVRDRGYEQYF.

This clone has a handful of counts. The chain has TRBV4-1 and TRBJ1-2, with D possibly matching TRBD1 (5 bases). With 1 base removed from V and 0 bases from J, the gap between germline ends came to 9 bases. The CDR3 consists of 15 residues. Germline CDR1 reads MGHRA; CDR2 reads YSYEKL. The CDR3 DNA sequence: TGCGCCAGCAGCCAAGCCCTCAGGGCTAACTATGGCTACACCTTC. This codes for CASSQALRANYGYTF.

The J gene is TRBJ1-1, the V gene TRBV10-3; weak D call: TRBD1 (5 bases). CDR3 length: 12 amino acids. Trimming cost V 5 bases and J 7 bases, with 11 bases left between them. Germline V gives CDR1 ENHRY, CDR2 SYGVKD. The CDR3 reads CAISPQEGEAFF. The CDR3 DNA follows: TGTGCCATCAGTCCACAGGAAGGTGAAGCTTTCTTT.

The gene calls are TRBV11-2 and TRBJ1-1; D possibly corresponds to TRBD1 (6 bases). The V gene's germline CDR1 is SGHAT and CDR2 FQNNGV. The CDR3 is made up of 15 amino acids. V was pared by 4 bases and J by 5 bases, with 17 bases between. CDR3 coding DNA: TGTGCCAGCAGCTCATACAAGGGGGAGGGGACTGAAGCTTTCTTT. It is translated as CASSSYKGEGTEAFF.

The chain links TRBV27 to TRBJ1-1; a possible D gene is TRBD1 (5 bases). This CDR3 has 13 amino acids. The germline V gene encodes CDR1 MNHEY and CDR2 SMNVEV (reference sequence). Trimming stripped 8 bases from V and 4 bases from J, with 14 bases between. Here the CDR3 DNA reads TGTGCCAGCGGCAGGGCGAGGTCCACTGAAGCTTTCTTT. Protein: CASGRARSTEAFF.

The CDR3 here is CASRRHGLDYEQYF. CDR3 DNA sequence: TGTGCCAGCAGACGACACGGACTTGACTACGAGCAGTACTTC. The rearrangement uses TRBV27 and TRBJ2-7; D may be TRBD2 (5 bases). The CDR3 contains 14 residues. The V gene lost 6 bases and the J gene lost 3 bases, with 15 bases spanning the gap. CDR1 and CDR2 (germline): MNHEY, SMNVEV (reference sequence).

V and J are TRBV9 and TRBJ2-5, with D perhaps being TRBD1 or TRBD2 (5 bases each). Trimming cost V 4 bases and J 3 bases, with 19 bases left between them. This CDR3 spans 16 amino acids. Germline-derived CDR1 and CDR2 are SGDLS and YYNGEE. The CDR3 nucleotides are TGTGCCAGCAGCCCGGCCCCTTGGGGGTTGGAAGAGACCCAGTACTTC. Translating it yields CASSPAPWGLEETQYF.

V usage is TRBV29-1 and J usage is TRBJ1-4; tentative D call: TRBD1 (5 bases). V dropped 5 bases and J dropped 7 bases, with 17 bases sitting between them. Germline V gives CDR1 SQVTM, CDR2 ANQGSEA. The CDR3 consists of 14 residues. The CDR3 nucleotides are TGCAGCGTTAGATTCCAGCTTGGGGCTGAAAAACTGTTTTTT. The encoded protein is CSVRFQLGAEKLFF.

This clone has only a few counts. The V call is TRBV5-4, the J call TRBJ1-4, with 8 bases lining up with TRBD1. Trimming cost V 3 bases and J 7 bases; bases outside gene matches: 5. This CDR3 comprises 14 residues. Germline lookup yields CDR1 SGHNT and CDR2 YYREEE (reference sequence). The CDR3 nucleotides read TGTGCCAGCAGCTCGACAGGGGAGGGTGAAAAACTGTTTTTT. It encodes CASSSTGEGEKLFF.

The V call is TRBV5-1, the J call TRBJ1-2; 8 bases align to TRBD1. With 4 bases clipped from V and 2 bases from J, the junction kept 16 bases outside the gene matches. The CDR3 covers 18 residues. The V gene's germline CDR1 is SGHRS and CDR2 YFSETQ. This CDR3 is CASSTSITRQGLNYGYTF. The CDR3 nucleotides are TGCGCCAGCAGCACATCAATTACTAGACAGGGGTTGAACTATGGCTACACCTTC.

The V call is TRBV7-3, the J call TRBJ2-2; tentative D call: TRBD1 (6 bases). The germline CDR1 and CDR2 sequences are SGHTA and FQGTGA. V lost 2 bases, J lost 5 bases, and 15 bases lay in between. The CDR3 covers 16 residues. The CDR3 loop is CASSLGLLQGTGELFF. The CDR3 coding sequence is TGTGCCAGCAGCTTAGGTCTGCTACAGGGAACCGGGGAGCTGTTTTTT.

V gene TRBV9 combines with J gene TRBJ1-2; D unresolved. This CDR3 has 14 residues. In germline, CDR1 is SGDLS, CDR2 YYNGEE. V was clipped by 0 bases and J by 4 bases, with 10 bases between them. The CDR3 DNA sequence: TGTGCCAGCAGCGTAGACCAGGATCTCTATGGCTACACCTTC. Translated: CASSVDQDLYGYTF. The full variable domain, completed using reference TRBV9 and TRBJ1-2, is DSGVTQTPKHLITATGQRVTLRCSPRSGDLSVYWYQQSLDQGLQFLIQYYNGEERAKGNILERFSAQQFPDLHSELNLSSLELGDSALYFCASSVDQDLYGYTFGSGTRLTVV.

A few counts support this clone. The chain uses TRBV18 and TRBJ2-7; 8 bases line up with TRBD1. The V gene end was trimmed by 2 bases and the J gene end by 5 bases; junction bases not matched to a gene: 5. There are 14 residues in the CDR3. Per the germline V gene, CDR1 is KGHSH and CDR2 is LQKENI. The CDR3 DNA reads TGTGCCAGCTCACCAGGACAGGGTTATGACGAGCAGTACTTC. It specifies CASSPGQGYDEQYF.

This clone has a handful of counts. V and J are TRBV11-2 and TRBJ2-2, with D unresolved. Trimming removed 1 base at V and 5 bases at J, with 8 bases between. The CDR3 extends over 14 amino acids. Germline CDR1 is SGHAT and CDR2 is FQNNGV. The CDR3: CASSLAPGTGELFF. Here the CDR3 DNA reads TGTGCCAGCAGCTTAGCCCCTGGGACCGGGGAGCTGTTTTTT.

The rearrangement uses TRBV15 and TRBJ2-1; possibly TRBD1 for D (6 bases). The CDR3 loop spans 15 amino acids. From germline, CDR1 is LNHNV and CDR2 YYDKDF (reference sequence). V lost 3 bases to trimming and J lost 4 bases, with 13 bases between them. CDR3 region: CATSSDTGFYNEQFF. The CDR3 DNA reads TGTGCCACCAGCAGTGATACAGGGTTTTACAATGAGCAGTTCTTC.

This clone has more than one count but fewer than ten. The rearrangement joins TRBV14 to TRBJ2-2; D gene uncertain. From germline, CDR1 is SGHDN and CDR2 FVKESK. V dropped 4 bases and J dropped 4 bases, with 10 bases sitting between them. The CDR3 extends over 14 amino acids. The CDR3 protein is CASSPRYGTGELFF. CDR3 nucleotides: TGTGCCAGCAGCCCTAGGTACGGCACCGGGGAGCTGTTTTTT. Based on the CDR3 plus reference TRBV14 and TRBJ2-2, the full variable domain is EAGVTQFPSHSVIEKGQTVTLRCDPISGHDNLYWYRRVMGKEIKFLLHFVKESKQDESGMPNNRFLAERTGGTYSTLKVQPAELEDSGVYFCASSPRYGTGELFFGEGSRLTVL.

The chain couples TRBV4-2 to TRBJ2-5, with D possibly being TRBD1 (5 bases). Germline CDR1 reads LGHNA; CDR2 reads YNFKEQ. The V end was cut by 2 bases, the J end by 4 bases, with 5 bases between. The CDR3 contains 12 residues. CDR3 in amino acids: CASSQRGETQYF. Here the CDR3 DNA reads TGTGCCAGCAGCCAAAGGGGAGAGACCCAGTACTTC.

This chain connects TRBV25-1 to TRBJ2-5; the D gene could be TRBD1 or TRBD2 (5 bases each). From germline, CDR1 is MGHDK and CDR2 SYGVNS. V lost 4 bases and J 5 bases, leaving 14 bases between the germline ends. This CDR3 contains 14 residues. CDR3 sequence (DNA): TGTGCCAGCAGTGGGGGGTTTACTCGGGAGACCCAGTACTTC. Its protein product is CASSGGFTRETQYF.

The rearrangement uses TRBV7-9 and TRBJ2-2, with D uncertain. This CDR3 spans 15 amino acids. Germline CDR1 reads SEHNR; CDR2 reads FQNEAQ (reference sequence). The V and J ends lost 2 bases and 1 base respectively, with 8 bases between them. Written as DNA, the CDR3 is TGTGCCAGCAGCTTATATGCGCTGAACACCGGGGAGCTGTTTTTT. As protein: CASSLYALNTGELFF.